This T cell receptor (beta chain) was recovered during a study of T cell repertoires in cytomegalovirus infection. A single record per CDR3 protein comes from TCRdb applying MiXCR to the reads. The table includes a few hundred thousand distinct CDR3 sequences, about 33% detected once. Notes on this clonotype: What it binds is unknown.

Germline-derived CDR1 and CDR2 are WSHSY and SAAADI. This CDR3 comprises 10 residues. The V end was cut by 9 bases, the J end by 6 bases, with 8 bases between. This chain uses TRBV10-2 with TRBJ1-2; no clear D gene. Material: cultured PBMCs, obtained from culture after CMV antigen stimulation. This clonotype was obtained from a human donor in good health (CMV status not recorded). Some clones in this sample may be carry-over from other donors' samples. The CDR3 DNA reads as TGCGCCAGTTGGACCAATGGCTACACCTTC. It codes for CASWTNGYTF.